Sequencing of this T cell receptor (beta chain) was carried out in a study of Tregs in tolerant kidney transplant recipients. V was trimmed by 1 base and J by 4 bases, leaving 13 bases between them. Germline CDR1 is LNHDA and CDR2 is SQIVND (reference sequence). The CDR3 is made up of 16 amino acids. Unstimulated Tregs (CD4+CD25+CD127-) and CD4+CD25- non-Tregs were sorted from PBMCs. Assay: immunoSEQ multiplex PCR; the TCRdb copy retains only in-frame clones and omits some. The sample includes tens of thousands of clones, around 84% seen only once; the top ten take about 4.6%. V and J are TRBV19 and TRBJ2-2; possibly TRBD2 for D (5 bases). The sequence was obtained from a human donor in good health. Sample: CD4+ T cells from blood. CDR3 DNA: TGTGCCAGTAGTATAGTCACGGGATTCAGCACCGGGGAGCTGTTTTTT. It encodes CASSIVTGFSTGELFF. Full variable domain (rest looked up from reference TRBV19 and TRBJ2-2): DGGITQSPKYLFRKEGQNVTLSCEQNLNHDAMYWYRQDPGQGLRLIYYSQIVNDFQKGDIAEGYSVSREKKESFPLTVTSAQKNPTAFYLCASSIVTGFSTGELFFGEGSRLTVL.